Following are 4 T cell receptor beta chains from one sample sequenced in a study of response to subunit inactivated influenza vaccine (dated by TCRdb to 2017 to 2018). Libraries were made using RT-PCR. For sequencing, an Illumina HiSeq 2500 was employed. TCRdb reprocessed the public reads (quality trimming at Q25 with fastp, clone calling with MiXCR) and kept in-frame beta chains. Identical CDR3 proteins give one entry, which carries the most common genes and DNA. The sample table lists around 320,000 distinct CDR3 sequences, roughly 22% of them with a count of one. About 9.4% of the sample lies in the top ten. This material consisted of PBMCs from blood, taken about 20 months after vaccination. These TCRs come from a man in his fifties or sixties who received an inactivated influenza vaccine. Donor details come from another sample of the same person, matched by shared clones.

The CDR3 sequence is CSAKRALEQYF. DNA of the CDR3: TGCAGTGCTAAACGGGCCCTCGAGCAGTACTTC. The chain couples TRBV20-1 to TRBJ2-7; the D is unclear. Germline V gives CDR1 DFQATT, CDR2 SNEGSKA (reference sequence). The CDR3 has 11 amino acids. V was clipped by 4 bases and J by 6 bases, with 10 bases between them.

In this sample, this clonotype turned up many times. The rearrangement joins TRBV4-3 to TRBJ1-5; D remains unclear. This CDR3 contains 13 residues. Germline V CDR1 and CDR2: LGHNA, YSLEER. Trimming took 0 bases from V and 6 from J, leaving 6 bases between them. The CDR3, as DNA: TGCGCCAGCAGCCAAGAGTTGGGTCAGCCCCAGCATTTT. Translation gives CASSQELGQPQHF.

V is TRBV6-5 and J is TRBJ2-2; D is perhaps TRBD2 (6 bases). Trimming left V 2 bases short and J 5 bases short, with 15 bases between. Germline CDR1 MNHEY, CDR2 SVGAGI. The CDR3 runs to 16 residues. For the CDR3, the DNA is TGTGCCAGCAGTTACCCAGGCGGGACGGGGACCGGGGAGCTGTTTTTT. This encodes CASSYPGGTGTGELFF.

This clonotype has more than one count but fewer than ten. V gene TRBV4-2 combines with J gene TRBJ1-6; TRBD1 is a possible D gene (6 bases). The CDR3 is 13 residues long. Germline V lookup: CDR1 LGHNA, CDR2 YNFKEQ. In DNA, the CDR3 is TGTGCTTCGCATGGGGCAGGGGATTCACCCCTCCACTTT. It encodes CASHGAGDSPLHF.